A selection of T cell receptor beta chains follows, all from one sample in a study of CD8+CD57+ T cells in acquired aplastic anemia. One entry per CDR3 protein results from TCRdb running MiXCR on the reads. The repertoire holds about half a million distinct CDR3 sequences, with less than 35% as singletons. Material for sequencing was sorted CD4+, CD8+, or CD8+CD57+ T cells (not recorded which) from PBMCs. All receptors derive from a human donor with aplastic anemia. Each CDR3 is given with its conserved first and last residue. Fields, in order: J gene, D gene, clone size, V gene, CDR3 protein, CDR3 DNA. D genes are given only for firm matches. Clone size appears in some rows only: once, few, many, or a class for an expanded clone.

J gene: TRBJ1-2
D gene: TRBD1
clone size: .
V gene: TRBV19
CDR3 protein: CASSRRNRGGYTF
CDR3 DNA: TGTGCCAGTAGCCGACGTAACAGGGGTGGCTACACCTTC

J gene: TRBJ2-7
D gene: .
clone size: .
V gene: TRBV7-6
CDR3 protein: CASSLSIIDEQYF
CDR3 DNA: TGTGCCAGCAGCTTATCAATTATAGACGAGCAGTACTTC

J gene: TRBJ1-1
D gene: TRBD1
clone size: many
V gene: TRBV29-1
CDR3 protein: CSAQGAVSEAFF
CDR3 DNA: TGCAGCGCCCAGGGGGCTGTCTCTGAAGCTTTCTTT

J gene: TRBJ1-4
D gene: .
clone size: .
V gene: TRBV5-1
CDR3 protein: CASSMDMYNEKLFF
CDR3 DNA: TGCGCCAGCAGCATGGACATGTATAATGAAAAACTGTTTTTT

J gene: TRBJ2-1
D gene: .
clone size: few
V gene: TRBV3-1
CDR3 protein: CASSQNMNEQFF
CDR3 DNA: TGTGCCAGCAGCCAAAACATGAATGAGCAGTTCTTC

J gene: TRBJ2-7
D gene: TRBD2
clone size: many
V gene: TRBV12-3/TRBV12-4
CDR3 protein: CASSGLAGLLEQYF
CDR3 DNA: TGTGCCAGCAGCGGACTAGCGGGGCTCCTCGAGCAGTACTTC

J gene: TRBJ1-1
D gene: .
clone size: few
V gene: TRBV9
CDR3 protein: CASAAGGGGTEAFF
CDR3 DNA: TGTGCCAGCGCCGCGGGGGGCGGTGGGACTGAAGCTTTCTTT

J gene: TRBJ1-6
D gene: TRBD1
clone size: .
V gene: TRBV28
CDR3 protein: CASRDRAYYNSPLHF
CDR3 DNA: TGTGCCAGCCGGGACAGGGCCTATTATAATTCACCCCTCCACTTT

J gene: TRBJ1-1
D gene: .
clone size: .
V gene: TRBV20-1
CDR3 protein: CSARDGRQMNTEAFF
CDR3 DNA: TGCAGTGCTAGAGATGGGAGACAGATGAACACTGAAGCTTTCTTT

J gene: TRBJ1-5
D gene: .
clone size: many
V gene: TRBV20-1
CDR3 protein: CSARQHGNNQPQHF
CDR3 DNA: TGCAGTGCTAGACAACATGGGAACAATCAGCCCCAGCATTTT

J gene: TRBJ2-1
D gene: TRBD2
clone size: .
V gene: TRBV3-1
CDR3 protein: CASCILAGEQFF
CDR3 DNA: TGTGCCAGCTGCATATTAGCGGGCGAGCAGTTCTTC

J gene: TRBJ1-3
D gene: .
clone size: many
V gene: TRBV2
CDR3 protein: CASSETGGNTIYF
CDR3 DNA: TGTGCCAGCAGTGAGACAGGAGGAAACACCATATATTTT

J gene: TRBJ1-5
D gene: .
clone size: few
V gene: TRBV7-2
CDR3 protein: CASRFDSYQPQHF
CDR3 DNA: TGTGCCAGCAGATTCGACAGCTATCAGCCCCAGCATTTT

J gene: TRBJ1-2
D gene: TRBD1
clone size: many
V gene: TRBV29-1
CDR3 protein: CSAGQGRSNYGYTF
CDR3 DNA: TGCAGCGCAGGACAGGGGCGAAGTAACTATGGCTACACCTTC

J gene: TRBJ1-2
D gene: .
clone size: .
V gene: TRBV27
CDR3 protein: CASSPRPNNYGYTF
CDR3 DNA: TGTGCCAGCAGTCCCCGCCCGAATAACTATGGCTACACCTTC

J gene: TRBJ1-2
D gene: TRBD1
clone size: .
V gene: TRBV5-1
CDR3 protein: CASSLEPQGAKVGYTF
CDR3 DNA: TGCGCCAGCAGCTTGGAACCCCAGGGGGCGAAGGTTGGCTACACCTTC

J gene: TRBJ2-5
D gene: TRBD2
clone size: .
V gene: TRBV29-1
CDR3 protein: CSLGSGEGETQCF
CDR3 DNA: TGCAGCTTAGGGTCCGGGGAGGGAGAGACCCAGTGCTTC

J gene: TRBJ1-5
D gene: TRBD1
clone size: many
V gene: TRBV15
CDR3 protein: CATSRDRTSNQPQHF
CDR3 DNA: TGTGCCACCAGCAGGGACAGGACTAGCAATCAGCCCCAGCATTTT

J gene: TRBJ1-1
D gene: TRBD1
clone size: .
V gene: TRBV11-3
CDR3 protein: CASSLLGTGNTEAFF
CDR3 DNA: TGTGCCAGCAGCTTACTTGGGACAGGAAACACTGAAGCTTTCTTT

J gene: TRBJ1-5
D gene: .
clone size: .
V gene: TRBV5-6
CDR3 protein: CASSLFGGSGQPQHF
CDR3 DNA: TGTGCCAGCAGCTTGTTTGGGGGCTCAGGGCAGCCCCAGCATTTT

J gene: TRBJ2-7
D gene: TRBD1
clone size: once
V gene: TRBV19
CDR3 protein: CASSIPAGGGF
CDR3 DNA: TGTGCCAGTAGTATTCCGGCAGGGGGCGGATTC

J gene: TRBJ1-1
D gene: .
clone size: few
V gene: TRBV11-2
CDR3 protein: CASSKGGVGTEAFF
CDR3 DNA: TGTGCCAGCAGCAAAGGGGGGGTTGGCACTGAAGCTTTCTTT

J gene: TRBJ2-1
D gene: TRBD1
clone size: .
V gene: TRBV11-1
CDR3 protein: CASSSSQGEYYNEQFF
CDR3 DNA: TGTGCCAGCAGCTCATCACAGGGGGAATACTACAATGAGCAGTTCTTC

J gene: TRBJ2-7
D gene: .
clone size: few
V gene: TRBV5-1
CDR3 protein: CASSLFGGDYEQYF
CDR3 DNA: TGCGCCAGCAGCTTGTTCGGCGGAGACTACGAGCAGTACTTC